This T cell receptor beta chain stems from a study of blood T cell repertoires in COVID-19. Study-level information: PBMCs, B-cell-depleted T cells, or T cells were the source of the cDNA or gDNA that made up the material.

Original data processing: Reference gene primer amplification in the assay estimated nucleated cell counts. Sequenced by immunoSEQ multiplex PCR; TCRdb stores in-frame clones only, minus some. That table furnishes V, J and clone size, whereas the DNA furnished D and trimming. The table records around 250,000 clones, about 82% of them present only once. The germline V gene encodes CDR1 MDHEN and CDR2 SYDVKM. The CDR3 is made up of 17 amino acids. Trimming removed 4 bases from V and 0 bases from J, with 13 bases in between. Enrolment of Seattle patients took place during active infection, and they were followed longitudinally.

The rearrangement links TRBV28 to TRBJ1-6; D ambiguous. The receptor's source is a woman older than 75 with COVID-19, enrolled during active disease. Sequencing was done on a sample of peripheral blood. CDR3 protein: CASSSPRSSSYNSPLHF. The CDR3 DNA sequence: TGTGCCAGCAGTTCCCCCCGGTCGAGCTCCTATAATTCACCCCTCCACTTT.